Sequencing of this T cell receptor beta chain was carried out in a study of T cells after yellow fever vaccination. General study results and limits: Reappearance after the booster was seen for most primary-vaccination clones, at 96% CD4 and around 90% CD8. Peaking on day 5 versus 15, the secondary response was faster but weaker. CD4 and CD8 compartments shared a small share of clonotypes, likely from convergent recombination.

They built TCR cDNA with 5'RACE template switching, a step that put in a universal primer site and UMIs. In TCRdb, the 5' RACE reads were re-called with MiXCR into one record per CDR3 protein. The sample lists roughly 170,000 distinct CDR3 sequences, approximately 6% occurring once. This clonotype occurred many times. Its cognate antigen is unknown. Deletions cut 0 bases from V and 0 bases from J, with 9 bases between. The CDR3 sequence is 15 residues long. Germline assignment: CDR1 DFQATT and CDR2 SNEGSKA (reference sequence). This sequence was found in a young man who received the YFV17D yellow fever vaccine. This chain uses TRBV20-1 with TRBJ1-3; D is unclear. Sample: CD4+ T cells sorted from PBMCs, taken on the day of the first yellow fever vaccination. The DNA of the CDR3 is TGCAGTGCTAGAGATATGGACCCCTCTGGAAACACCATATATTTT. This codes for CSARDMDPSGNTIYF.